This TCR beta chain is drawn from a study of OX40 agonist ivuxolimab in advanced cancers. Germline values: CDR1 SEHNR, CDR2 FQNEAQ (reference sequence). This CDR3 is built from 16 residues. V lost 5 bases, J lost 0 bases, and 6 bases stayed unmatched. TCRdb keeps only in-frame clones here, not all; method: immunoSEQ multiplex PCR. The profile covers around 69,000 clones, with approximately 83% appearing a single time and roughly 3.1% taken by the ten largest. On cycle 4 day 1 and cycle 7 day 1, as well as at baseline, blood was sampled. The sequence was obtained from an adult with an advanced solid tumor such as melanoma, head and neck, liver or kidney cancer. This rearrangement joins TRBV7-9 to TRBJ2-7, with 11 bases that match TRBD2. The source was CD4+ or CD8+ T cells sorted from blood, collected in a trial of the OX40 agonist ivuxolimab. The CDR3 spells CASSQASGRHSYEQYF. The CDR3 nucleotides are TGTGCCAGCAGCCAAGCTAGCGGGAGGCACTCCTACGAGCAGTACTTC.